This T cell receptor beta chain was observed in a study of CD8+ T cells in alopecia areata. Germline V CDR1 and CDR2: MNHEY, SMNVEV (reference sequence). Trimming pared 6 bases from V and 6 bases from J, leaving 19 bases between. The CDR3 sequence is 15 residues long. Investigators isolated RNA and reverse transcribed it into cDNA to act as the sequencing template. Sequencing used immunoSEQ multiplex PCR; TCRdb keeps in-frame clones, though not all of them. The repertoire holds about 180,000 clones, with 65% to 75% as singletons. The J gene is TRBJ2-3, the V gene TRBV27; perhaps TRBD2 as D (7 bases). This receptor was identified in a human donor with alopecia areata. The sample was CD8+ T cells sorted from blood, taken at week 0. CDR3 in DNA: TGTGCCAGCAGCCACATTTGGGGGGGCCTGGATACGCAGTATTTT. Protein: CASSHIWGGLDTQYF.